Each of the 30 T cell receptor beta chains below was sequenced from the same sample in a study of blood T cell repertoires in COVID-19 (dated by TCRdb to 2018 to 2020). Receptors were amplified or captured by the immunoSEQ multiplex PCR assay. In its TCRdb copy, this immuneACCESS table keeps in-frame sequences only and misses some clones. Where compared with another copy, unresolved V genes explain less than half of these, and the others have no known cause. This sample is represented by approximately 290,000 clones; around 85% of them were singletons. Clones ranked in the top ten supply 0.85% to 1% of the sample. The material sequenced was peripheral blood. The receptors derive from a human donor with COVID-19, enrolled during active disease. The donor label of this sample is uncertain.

Written as DNA, the CDR3 is TGTGCCATCAGCCGGACAGGGGGCTCGTCTAATGAAAAACTGTTTTTT. It is translated as CAISRTGGSSNEKLFF. The chain links TRBV10-3 to TRBJ1-4; 11 nucleotides agree with TRBD1. CDR3 length: 16 residues. After removal of 6 bases from V and 3 bases from J, the junction contained 6 bases not matched to a gene. From germline, CDR1 is ENHRY and CDR2 SYGVKD.

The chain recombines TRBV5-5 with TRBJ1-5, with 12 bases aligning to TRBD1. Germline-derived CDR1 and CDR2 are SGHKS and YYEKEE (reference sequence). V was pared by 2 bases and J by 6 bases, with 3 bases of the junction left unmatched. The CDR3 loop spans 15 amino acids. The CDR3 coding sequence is TGTGCCAGCAGCTTCGGGACAGGGGGCACTCAGCCCCAGCATTTT. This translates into CASSFGTGGTQPQHF.

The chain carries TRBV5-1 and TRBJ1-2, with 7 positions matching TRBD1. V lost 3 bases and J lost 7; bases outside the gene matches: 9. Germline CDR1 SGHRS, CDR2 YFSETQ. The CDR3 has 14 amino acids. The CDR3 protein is CASSSQGSPTGYTF. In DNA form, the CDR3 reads TGCGCCAGCAGCTCACAGGGGTCTCCGACTGGCTACACCTTC. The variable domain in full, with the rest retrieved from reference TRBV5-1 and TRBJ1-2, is KAGVTQTPRYLIKTRGQQVTLSCSPISGHRSVSWYQQTPGQGLQFLFEYFSETQRNKGNFPGRFSGRQFSNSRSEMNVSTLELGDSALYLCASSSQGSPTGYTFGSGTRLTVV.

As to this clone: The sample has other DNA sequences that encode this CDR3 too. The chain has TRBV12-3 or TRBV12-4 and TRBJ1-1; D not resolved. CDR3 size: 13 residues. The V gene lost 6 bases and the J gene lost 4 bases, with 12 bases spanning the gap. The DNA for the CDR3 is TGTGCCAGCAGCCGGACGGGAGGCACTGAAGCTTTCTTT. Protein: CASSRTGGTEAFF.

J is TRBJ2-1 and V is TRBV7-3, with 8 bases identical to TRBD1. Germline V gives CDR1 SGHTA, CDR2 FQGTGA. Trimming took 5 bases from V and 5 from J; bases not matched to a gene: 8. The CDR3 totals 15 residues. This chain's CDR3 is CASSLNGGQDNEQFF. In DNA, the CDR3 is TGTGCCAGCAGCCTGAATGGGGGACAGGACAATGAGCAGTTCTTC.

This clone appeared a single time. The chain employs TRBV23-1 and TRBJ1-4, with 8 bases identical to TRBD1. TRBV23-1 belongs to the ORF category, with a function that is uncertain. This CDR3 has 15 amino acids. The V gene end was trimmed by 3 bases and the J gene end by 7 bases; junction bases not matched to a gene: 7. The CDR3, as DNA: TGCGCCAGCAGTCACCCCGACAGGGGACTTGAAAAACTGTTTTTT. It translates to CASSHPDRGLEKLFF.

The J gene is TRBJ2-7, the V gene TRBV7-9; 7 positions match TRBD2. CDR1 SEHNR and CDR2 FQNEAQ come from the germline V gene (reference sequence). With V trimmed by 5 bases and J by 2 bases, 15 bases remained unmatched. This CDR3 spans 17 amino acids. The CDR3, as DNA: TGTGCCAGCAGCCCAACAACCCCCGTGCGGGGGACCTACGAGCAGTACTTC. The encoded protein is CASSPTTPVRGTYEQYF.

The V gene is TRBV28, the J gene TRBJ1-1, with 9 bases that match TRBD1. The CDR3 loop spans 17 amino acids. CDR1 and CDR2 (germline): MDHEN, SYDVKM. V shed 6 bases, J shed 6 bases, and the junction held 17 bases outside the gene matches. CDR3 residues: CASSLLAGTGYFAEAFF. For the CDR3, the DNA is TGTGCCAGCAGCCTCCTCGCCGGGACAGGGTATTTCGCTGAAGCTTTCTTT.

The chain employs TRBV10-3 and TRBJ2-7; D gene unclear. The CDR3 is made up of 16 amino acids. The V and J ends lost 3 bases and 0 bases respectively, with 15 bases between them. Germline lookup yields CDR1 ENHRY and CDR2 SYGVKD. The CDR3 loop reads CAISEVRGKSSYEQYF. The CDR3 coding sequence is TGTGCCATCAGTGAAGTAAGAGGAAAGAGCTCCTACGAGCAGTACTTC.

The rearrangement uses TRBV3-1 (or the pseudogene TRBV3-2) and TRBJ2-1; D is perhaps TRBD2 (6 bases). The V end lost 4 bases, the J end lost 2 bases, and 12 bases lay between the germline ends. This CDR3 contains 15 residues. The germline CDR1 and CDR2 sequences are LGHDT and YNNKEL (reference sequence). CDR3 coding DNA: TGTGCCAGCAGCCCGCGGGACGTGGCCTACAATGAGCAGTTCTTC. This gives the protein CASSPRDVAYNEQFF.

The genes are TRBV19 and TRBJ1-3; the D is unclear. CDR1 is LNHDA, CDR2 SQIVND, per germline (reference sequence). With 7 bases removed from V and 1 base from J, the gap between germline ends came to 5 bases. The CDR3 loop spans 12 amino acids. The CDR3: CASKSSGNTIYF. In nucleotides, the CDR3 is TGTGCCAGTAAGAGTTCTGGAAACACCATATATTTT.

CDR3 region: CASSPGGRTEGYTF. The CDR3 coding sequence is TGTGCCAGCAGTCCAGGGGGGCGAACGGAAGGCTACACCTTC. The rearrangement links TRBV6-5 to TRBJ1-2; 7 nucleotides align to TRBD1. V dropped 5 bases and J dropped 8; count of bases not matched to a gene: 11. CDR3 length equals 14 residues. Germline CDR1 reads MNHEY; CDR2 reads SVGAGI.

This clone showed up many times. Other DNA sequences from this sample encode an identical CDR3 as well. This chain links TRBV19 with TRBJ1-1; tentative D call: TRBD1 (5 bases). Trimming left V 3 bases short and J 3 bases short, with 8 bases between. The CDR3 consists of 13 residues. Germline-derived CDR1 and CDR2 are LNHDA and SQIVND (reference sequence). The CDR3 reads CASSISRDTEAFF. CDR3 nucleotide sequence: TGTGCCAGTAGTATCTCCAGGGACACTGAAGCTTTCTTT.

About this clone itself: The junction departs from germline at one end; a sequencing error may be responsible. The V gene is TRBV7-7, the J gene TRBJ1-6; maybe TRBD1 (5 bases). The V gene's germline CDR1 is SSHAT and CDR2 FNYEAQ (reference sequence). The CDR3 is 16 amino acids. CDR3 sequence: CASRARNISYNSPLHF. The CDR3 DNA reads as TGTGCTAGCAGGGCCAGGAACATCTCCTATAATTCACCCCTCCACTTT. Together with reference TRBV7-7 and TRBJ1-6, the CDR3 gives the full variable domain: GAGVSQSPRYKVTKRGQDVTLRCDPISSHATLYWYQQALGQGPEFLTYFNYEAQPDKSGLPSDRFSAERPEGSISTLTIQRTEQRDSAMYRCASRARNISYNSPLHFGNGTRLTVT.

This CDR3 reads CASSLWAGYGYTF. As DNA, the CDR3 is TGTGCCAGCAGTTTATGGGCAGGGTATGGCTACACCTTC. V is TRBV28 and J is TRBJ1-2, with D perhaps TRBD1 (5 bases). The germline gives CDR1 MDHEN, CDR2 SYDVKM. The CDR3 sequence is 13 residues long. Trimming shortened V by 0 bases and J by 5 bases, and 7 bases separated the two germline ends.

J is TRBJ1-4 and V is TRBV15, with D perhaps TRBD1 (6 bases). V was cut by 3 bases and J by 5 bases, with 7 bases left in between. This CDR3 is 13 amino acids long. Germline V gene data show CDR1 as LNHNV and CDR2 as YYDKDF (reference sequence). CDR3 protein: CATSRGANEKLFF. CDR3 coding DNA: TGTGCCACCAGCAGGGGGGCGAATGAAAAACTGTTTTTT.

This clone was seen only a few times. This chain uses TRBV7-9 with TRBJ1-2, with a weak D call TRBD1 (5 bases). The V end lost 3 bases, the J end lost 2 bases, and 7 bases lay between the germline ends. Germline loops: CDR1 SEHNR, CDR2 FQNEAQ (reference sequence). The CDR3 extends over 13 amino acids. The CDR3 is CASSLTDNYGYTF. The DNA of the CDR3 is TGTGCCAGCAGCTTGACAGACAACTATGGCTACACCTTC. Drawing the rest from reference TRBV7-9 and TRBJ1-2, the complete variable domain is DTGVSQNPRHKITKRGQNVTFRCDPISEHNRLYWYRQTLGQGPEFLTYFQNEAQLEKSRLLSDRFSAERPKGSFSTLEIQRTEQGDSAMYLCASSLTDNYGYTFGSGTRLTVV.

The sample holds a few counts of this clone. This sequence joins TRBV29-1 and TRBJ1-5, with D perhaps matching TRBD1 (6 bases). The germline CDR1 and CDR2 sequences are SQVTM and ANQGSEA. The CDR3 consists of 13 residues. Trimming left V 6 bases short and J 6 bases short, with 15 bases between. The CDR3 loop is CSVSQGLGQPQHF. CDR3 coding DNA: TGCAGCGTCTCACAGGGTTTAGGTCAGCCCCAGCATTTT.

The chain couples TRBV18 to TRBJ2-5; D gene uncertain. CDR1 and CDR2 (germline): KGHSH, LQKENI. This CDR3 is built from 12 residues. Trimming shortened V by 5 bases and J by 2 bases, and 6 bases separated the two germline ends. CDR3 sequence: CASSSSQETQYF. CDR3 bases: TGTGCCAGCTCATCGTCGCAAGAGACCCAGTACTTC.

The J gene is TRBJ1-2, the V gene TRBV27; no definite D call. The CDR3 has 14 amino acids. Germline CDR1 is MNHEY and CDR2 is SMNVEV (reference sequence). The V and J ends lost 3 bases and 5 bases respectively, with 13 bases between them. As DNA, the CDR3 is TGTGCCAGCAGTTTTTCAGGAGGCCCTTATGGCTACACCTTC. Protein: CASSFSGGPYGYTF.

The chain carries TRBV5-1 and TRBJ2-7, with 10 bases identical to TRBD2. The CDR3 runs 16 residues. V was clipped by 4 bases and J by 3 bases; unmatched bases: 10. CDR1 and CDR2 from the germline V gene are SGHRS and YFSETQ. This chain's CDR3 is CASSLASGSPFYEQYF. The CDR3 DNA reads TGCGCCAGCAGCCTCGCTAGCGGGAGCCCCTTCTACGAGCAGTACTTC.

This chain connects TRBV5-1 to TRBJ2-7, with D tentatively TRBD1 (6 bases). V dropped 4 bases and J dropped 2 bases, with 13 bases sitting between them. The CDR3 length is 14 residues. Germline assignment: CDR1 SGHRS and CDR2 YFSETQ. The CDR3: CASSLRDIAYEQYF. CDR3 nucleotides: TGCGCCAGCAGCCTCCGGGACATTGCCTACGAGCAGTACTTC.

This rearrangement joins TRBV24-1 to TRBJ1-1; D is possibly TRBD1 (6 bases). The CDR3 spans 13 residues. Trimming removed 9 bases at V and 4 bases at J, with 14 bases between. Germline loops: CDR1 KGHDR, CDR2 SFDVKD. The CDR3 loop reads CATADSFFTEAFF. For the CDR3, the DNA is TGTGCCACCGCGGACAGTTTTTTCACTGAAGCTTTCTTT.

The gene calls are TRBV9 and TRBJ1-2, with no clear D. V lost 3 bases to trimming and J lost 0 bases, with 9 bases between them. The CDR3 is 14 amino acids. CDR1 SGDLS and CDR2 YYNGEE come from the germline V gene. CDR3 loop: CASSAATANYGYTF. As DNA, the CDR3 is TGTGCCAGCAGCGCGGCCACAGCTAACTATGGCTACACCTTC.

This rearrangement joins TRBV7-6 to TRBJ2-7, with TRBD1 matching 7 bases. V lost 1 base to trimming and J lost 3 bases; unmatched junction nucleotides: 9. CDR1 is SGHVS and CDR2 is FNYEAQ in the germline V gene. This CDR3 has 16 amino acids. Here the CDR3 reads CASSLVGQGDNYEQYF. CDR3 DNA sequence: TGTGCCAGCAGCTTAGTCGGGCAGGGGGATAACTACGAGCAGTACTTC.

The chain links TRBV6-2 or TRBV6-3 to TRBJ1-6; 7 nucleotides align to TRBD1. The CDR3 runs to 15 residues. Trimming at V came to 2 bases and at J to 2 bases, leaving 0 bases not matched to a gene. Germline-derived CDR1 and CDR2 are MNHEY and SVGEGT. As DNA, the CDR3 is TGTGCCAGCAGTTACGGGACAGCCTATAATTCACCCCTCCACTTT. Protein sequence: CASSYGTAYNSPLHF.

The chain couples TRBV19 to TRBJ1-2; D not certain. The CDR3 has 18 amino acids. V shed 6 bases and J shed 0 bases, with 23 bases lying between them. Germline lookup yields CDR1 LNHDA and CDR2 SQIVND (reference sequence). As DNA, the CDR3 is TGTGCCAGTAGATGGGAGGCGAACCCCTTGTCTACTAACTATGGCTACACCTTC. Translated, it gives CASRWEANPLSTNYGYTF.

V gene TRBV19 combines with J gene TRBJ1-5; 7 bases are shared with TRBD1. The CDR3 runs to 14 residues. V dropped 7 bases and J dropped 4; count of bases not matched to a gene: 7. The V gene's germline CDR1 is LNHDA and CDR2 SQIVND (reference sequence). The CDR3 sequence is CASTIYRGNQPQHF. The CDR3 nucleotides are TGTGCCAGTACCATTTACAGGGGAAATCAGCCCCAGCATTTT.

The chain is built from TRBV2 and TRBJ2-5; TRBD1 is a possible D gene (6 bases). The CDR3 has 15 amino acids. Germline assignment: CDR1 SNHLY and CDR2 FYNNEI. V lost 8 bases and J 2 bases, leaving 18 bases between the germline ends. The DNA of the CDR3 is TGTGCCAGCCAGGGAATTAGGACAGCTCAAGAGACCCAGTACTTC. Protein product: CASQGIRTAQETQYF.

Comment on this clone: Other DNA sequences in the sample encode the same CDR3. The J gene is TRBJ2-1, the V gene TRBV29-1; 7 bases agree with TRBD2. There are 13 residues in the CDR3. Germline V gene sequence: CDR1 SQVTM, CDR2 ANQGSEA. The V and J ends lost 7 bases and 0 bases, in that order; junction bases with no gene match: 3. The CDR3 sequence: CSARTSSYNEQFF. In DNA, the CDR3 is TGCAGCGCCAGGACTAGCTCCTACAATGAGCAGTTCTTC.